The clone carrying this T cell receptor (beta chain) was seen at least ten times. The antigen remains unidentified. The CDR3 is 10 amino acids. V lost 5 bases and J 5 bases, leaving 3 bases between the germline ends. Germline CDR1 reads SGHTA; CDR2 reads FQGNSA. Each CDR3 protein gets one entry after TCRdb re-called the 5' RACE reads with MiXCR. The sample lists around 200,000 distinct CDR3 sequences, around 25% occurring once. This entry is derived from a study of T-cell memory formation after mild COVID-19. Study-wide findings and caveats: The study detected some responding clones in pre-infection memory, suggesting cross-reactive memory joined. For second-wave clones that peaked at day 37, SARS-CoV-2 specificity went unverified. Contracting CD8+ clones were enriched in EMRA, CD4+ mainly in CM and EM.

This clonotype was obtained from an adult woman who had mild COVID-19 (a few samples of this study predate the infection). Cell type and time point are not known. The V call is TRBV7-2, the J call TRBJ2-5; D gene unclear. The sequencing sample was made of PBMCs or a T cell subset sorted from them (not recorded which). CDR3 coding DNA: TGTGCCAGCAGCCAGGAGACCCAGTACTTC. It codes for CASSQETQYF.